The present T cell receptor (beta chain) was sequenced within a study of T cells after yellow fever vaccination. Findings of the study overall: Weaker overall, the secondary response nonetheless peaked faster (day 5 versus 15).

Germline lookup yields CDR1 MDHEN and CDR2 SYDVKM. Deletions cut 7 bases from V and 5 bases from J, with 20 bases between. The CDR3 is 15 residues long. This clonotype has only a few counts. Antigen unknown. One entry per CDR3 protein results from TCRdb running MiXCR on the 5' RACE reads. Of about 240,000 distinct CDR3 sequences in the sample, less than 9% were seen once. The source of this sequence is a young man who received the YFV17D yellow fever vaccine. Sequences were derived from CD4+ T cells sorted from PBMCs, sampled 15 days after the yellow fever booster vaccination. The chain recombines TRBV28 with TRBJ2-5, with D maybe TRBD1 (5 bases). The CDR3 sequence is CASNPGSLGRETQYF. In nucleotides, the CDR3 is TGTGCCAGCAACCCAGGGTCGCTAGGTCGGGAGACCCAGTACTTC. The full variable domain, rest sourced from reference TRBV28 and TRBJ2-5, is DVKVTQSSRYLVKRTGEKVFLECVQDMDHENMFWYRQDPGLGLRLIYFSYDVKMKEKGDIPEGYSVSREKKERFSLILESASTNQTSMYLCASNPGSLGRETQYFGPGTRLLVL.